This T cell receptor beta chain was obtained from a study of TIL therapy for anti-PD-1-resistant metastatic lung cancer. The wider study: Patients then received nivolumab; progressors got lymphodepletion, TIL and IL-2.

The libraries were made with immunoSEQ v3. Sequenced by immunoSEQ multiplex PCR; TCRdb stores in-frame clones only, minus some. The top ten hold about 4.8% of the sample, which has tens of thousands of clones, around three quarters seen once. Time point described: pre-treatment sample, taken before nivolumab and TIL therapy. Patients were adults with stage 4 NSCLC. The CDR3 totals 14 residues. V dropped 7 bases and J dropped 2; count of bases not matched to a gene: 5. Germline CDR1 and CDR2: MNHEY and SVGAGI. This chain links TRBV6-5 with TRBJ1-1; 9 bases map to TRBD1. This material consisted of blood, taken at baseline. The TCR was taken from a woman aged 25-80 years with non-small cell lung cancer. The CDR3 loop reads CASNLGQGNTEAFF. Here the CDR3 DNA reads TGTGCCAGCAACTTGGGACAGGGAAACACTGAAGCTTTCTTT.